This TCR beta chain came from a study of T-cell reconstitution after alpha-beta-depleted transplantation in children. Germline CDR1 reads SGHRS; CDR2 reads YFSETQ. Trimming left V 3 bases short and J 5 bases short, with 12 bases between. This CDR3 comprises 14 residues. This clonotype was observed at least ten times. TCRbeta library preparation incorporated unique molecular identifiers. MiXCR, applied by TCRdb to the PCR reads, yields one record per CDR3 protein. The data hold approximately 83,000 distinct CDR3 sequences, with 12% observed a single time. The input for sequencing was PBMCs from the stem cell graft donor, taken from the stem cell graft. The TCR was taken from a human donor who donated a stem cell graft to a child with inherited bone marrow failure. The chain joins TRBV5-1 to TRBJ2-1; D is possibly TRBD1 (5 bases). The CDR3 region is CASSSGRVNNEQFF. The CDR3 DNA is TGCGCCAGCAGCTCGGGCAGGGTAAACAATGAGCAGTTCTTC.